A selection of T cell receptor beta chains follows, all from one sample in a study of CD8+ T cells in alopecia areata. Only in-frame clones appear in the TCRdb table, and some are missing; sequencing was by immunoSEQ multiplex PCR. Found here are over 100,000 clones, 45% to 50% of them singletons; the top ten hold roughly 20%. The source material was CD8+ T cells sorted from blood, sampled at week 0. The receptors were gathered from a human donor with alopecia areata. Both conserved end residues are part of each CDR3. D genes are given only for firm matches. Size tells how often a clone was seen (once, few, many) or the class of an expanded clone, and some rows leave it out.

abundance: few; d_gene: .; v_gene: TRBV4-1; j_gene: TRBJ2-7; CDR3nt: TGCGCCAGCAGCCAAGATCTGCGATACGAGCAGTACTTC; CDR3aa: CASSQDLRYEQYF
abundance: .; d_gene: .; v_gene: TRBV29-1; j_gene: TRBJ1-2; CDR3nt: TGCAGCGTATCGGAGTATGGCTACACCTTC; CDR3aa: CSVSEYGYTF
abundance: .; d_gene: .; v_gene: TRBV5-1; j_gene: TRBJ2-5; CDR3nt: TGCGCCAGCAGCTTGGCCGAGGCCGGATCTATGGTAGGGGAGACCCAGTACTTC; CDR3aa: CASSLAEAGSMVGETQYF
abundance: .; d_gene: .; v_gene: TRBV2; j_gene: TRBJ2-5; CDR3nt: TGTGCCAGCAGTGAAGCTGCGGGGGCGGGAGAGACCCAGTACTTC; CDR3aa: CASSEAAGAGETQYF
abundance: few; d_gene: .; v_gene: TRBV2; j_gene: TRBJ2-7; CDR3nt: TGTGCCAGCAGTCCCGAGGGGGGTTCCTACGAGCAGTACTTC; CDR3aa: CASSPEGGSYEQYF
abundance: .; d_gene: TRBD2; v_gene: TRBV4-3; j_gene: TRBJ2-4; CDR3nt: TGCGCCAGCAGCCAAGTAGCGGGCCAAGCCAAAAACATTCAGTACTTC; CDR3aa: CASSQVAGQAKNIQYF
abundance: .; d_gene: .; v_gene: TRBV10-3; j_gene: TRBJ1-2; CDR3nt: TGTGCCATCAGTCCCGGGGTGACTAACTATGGCTACACCTTC; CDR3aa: CAISPGVTNYGYTF
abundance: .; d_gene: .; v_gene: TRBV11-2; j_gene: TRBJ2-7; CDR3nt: TGTGCCAGCCGACAGGAATACGAGCAGTACTTC; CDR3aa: CASRQEYEQYF
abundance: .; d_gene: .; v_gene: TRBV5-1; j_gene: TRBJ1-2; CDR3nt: TGCGCCAGCAGCTTGGAAGCTAGCTATGGCTACACCTTC; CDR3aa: CASSLEASYGYTF
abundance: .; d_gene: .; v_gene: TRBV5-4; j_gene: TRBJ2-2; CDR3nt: TGTGCCAGCAGCCCACCGGGGGCGGGGGAGCAGAACACCGGGGAGCTGTTTTTT; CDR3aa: CASSPPGAGEQNTGELFF
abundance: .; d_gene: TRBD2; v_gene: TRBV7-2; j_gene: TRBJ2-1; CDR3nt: TGTGCCAGTCCGAGGCGGGGGGGGTACAATGAGCAGTTCTTC; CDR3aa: CASPRRGGYNEQFF
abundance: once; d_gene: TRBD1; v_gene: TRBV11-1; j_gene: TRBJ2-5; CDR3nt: TGTGCCAGCAGCTTAACAGGACAGGGCTGGGAGCAGTACTTC; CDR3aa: CASSLTGQGWEQYF
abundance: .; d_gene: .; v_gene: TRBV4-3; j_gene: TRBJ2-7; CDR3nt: TGCGCCAGCAGCCAAGGTGGGGCCCACGAGCAGTACTTC; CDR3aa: CASSQGGAHEQYF
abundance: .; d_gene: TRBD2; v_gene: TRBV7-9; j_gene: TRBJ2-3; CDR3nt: TGTGCCAGCAGCGGCAGACTAGCTACAGATACGCAGTATTTT; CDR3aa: CASSGRLATDTQYF
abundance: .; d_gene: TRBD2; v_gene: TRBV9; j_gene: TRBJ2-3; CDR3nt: TGTGCCAGCAGCCCGCGACTAGCGGGGGGGGGAGATACGCAGTATTTT; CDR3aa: CASSPRLAGGGDTQYF
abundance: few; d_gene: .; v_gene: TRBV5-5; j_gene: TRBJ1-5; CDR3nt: TGTGCCAGCAGCTCGTCGGGTCAGCCCCAGCATTTT; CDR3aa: CASSSSGQPQHF
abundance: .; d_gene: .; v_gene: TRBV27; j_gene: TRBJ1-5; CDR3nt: TGTGCCAGCAGTTTATCAGCGGGCGGTCAGCCCCAGCATTTT; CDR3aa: CASSLSAGGQPQHF
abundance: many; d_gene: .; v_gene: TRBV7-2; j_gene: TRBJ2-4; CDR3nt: TGTGCCAGCAGCTTAATTGTTTTCGGAGCCAAAAACATTCAGTACTTC; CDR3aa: CASSLIVFGAKNIQYF
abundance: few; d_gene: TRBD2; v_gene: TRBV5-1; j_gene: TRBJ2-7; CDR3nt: TGCGCCAGCAGCTCCGGACCTAGCGGGGGCTCCTACGAGCAGTACTTC; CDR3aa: CASSSGPSGGSYEQYF
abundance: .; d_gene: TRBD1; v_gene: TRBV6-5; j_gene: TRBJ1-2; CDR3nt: TGTGCCAGCCTTTCAGGGGGCGGCGGTACGAATGGCTACACCTTC; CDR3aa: CASLSGGGGTNGYTF
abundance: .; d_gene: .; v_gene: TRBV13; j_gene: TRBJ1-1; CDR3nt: TGTGCCAGCAGCTTAGACAGATTGAACACTGAAGCTTTCTTT; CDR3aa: CASSLDRLNTEAFF
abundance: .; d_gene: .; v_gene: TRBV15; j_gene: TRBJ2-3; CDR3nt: TGTGCCACCAAAAGCGAGACAGATACGCAGTATTTT; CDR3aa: CATKSETDTQYF
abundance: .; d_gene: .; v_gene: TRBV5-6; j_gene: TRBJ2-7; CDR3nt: TGTGCCAGCAGCTGGGCGGCAGCTAGGGAGCAGTACTTC; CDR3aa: CASSWAAAREQYF
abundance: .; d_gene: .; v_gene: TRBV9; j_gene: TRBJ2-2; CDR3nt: TGTGCCAGCAGCGCTTACGGAGAAGGCGGGGAGCTGTTTTTT; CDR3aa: CASSAYGEGGELFF
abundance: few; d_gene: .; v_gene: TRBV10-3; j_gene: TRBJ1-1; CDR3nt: TGTGCCATCACCGTGGACGGCAACACTGAAGCTTTCTTT; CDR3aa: CAITVDGNTEAFF
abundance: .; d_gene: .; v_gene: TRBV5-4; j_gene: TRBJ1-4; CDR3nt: TGTGCGCTGGGGGACGCAACTAATGAAAAACTGTTTTTT; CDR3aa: CALGDATNEKLFF
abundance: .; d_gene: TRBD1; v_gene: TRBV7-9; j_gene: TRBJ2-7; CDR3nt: TGTGCCAGCAGCGACCGGGACAGGGGCTACGAGCAGTACTTC; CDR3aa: CASSDRDRGYEQYF
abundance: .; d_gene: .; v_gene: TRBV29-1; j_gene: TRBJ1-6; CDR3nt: TGCAGCGTTGGGGACGGGTATTCACCCCTCCACTTT; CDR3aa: CSVGDGYSPLHF
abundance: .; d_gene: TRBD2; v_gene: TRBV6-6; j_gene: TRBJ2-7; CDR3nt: TGTGCCAGCAGTTACCGGACTAGCGGGGGGGTCTACGAGCAGTACTTC; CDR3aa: CASSYRTSGGVYEQYF
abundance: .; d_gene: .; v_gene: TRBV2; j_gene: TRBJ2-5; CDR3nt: TGTGCCGGAGAGGGGGGTGAGGAGACCCAGTACTTC; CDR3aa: CAGEGGEETQYF
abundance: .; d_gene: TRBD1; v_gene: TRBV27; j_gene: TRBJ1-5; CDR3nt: TGTGCCAGCAGACAGACAGGGGTGGGTTATCAGCCCCAGCATTTT; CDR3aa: CASRQTGVGYQPQHF
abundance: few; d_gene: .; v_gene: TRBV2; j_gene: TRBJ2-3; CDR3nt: TGTGCCAGCAGCCGAGAGGAGGCAGGCACAGATACGCAGTATTTT; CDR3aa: CASSREEAGTDTQYF
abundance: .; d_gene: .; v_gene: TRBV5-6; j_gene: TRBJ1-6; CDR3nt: TGTGCCAGCAGCCTGACAGGCCCGAATTCACCCCTCCACTTT; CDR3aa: CASSLTGPNSPLHF
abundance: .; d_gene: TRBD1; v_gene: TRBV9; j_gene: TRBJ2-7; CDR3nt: TGTGCCAGCAGCGAGGGGACAGGGACCTACGAGCAGTACTTC; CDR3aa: CASSEGTGTYEQYF
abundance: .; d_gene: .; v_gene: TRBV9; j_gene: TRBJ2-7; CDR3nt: TGTGCCAGCAGCGTCGATTCCGCATCCGCCTACGAGCAGTACTTC; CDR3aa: CASSVDSASAYEQYF
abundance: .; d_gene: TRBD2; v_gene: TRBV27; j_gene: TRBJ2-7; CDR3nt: TGTGCCAGCAGTATACCAGGGAGGGACGAGCAGTACTTC; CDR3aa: CASSIPGRDEQYF
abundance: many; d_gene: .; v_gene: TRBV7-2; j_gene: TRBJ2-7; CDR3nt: TGTGCCAGCAGCTTAGCGGGCGCACCCGACGAGCAGTACTTC; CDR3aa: CASSLAGAPDEQYF
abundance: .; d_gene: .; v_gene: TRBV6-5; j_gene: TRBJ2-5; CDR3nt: TGTGCCAGCAGTTACCGGGGGACGCAAGAGACCCAGTACTTC; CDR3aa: CASSYRGTQETQYF
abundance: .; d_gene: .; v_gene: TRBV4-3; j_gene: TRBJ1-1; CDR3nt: TGCGCCAGCAGCCAAGAAGGGGTGGACACGACTGGCGCTTTCTTT; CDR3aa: CASSQEGVDTTGAFF
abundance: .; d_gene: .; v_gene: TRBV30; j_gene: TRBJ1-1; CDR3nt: TGTGCCTGGAGCGGGGGAGGAGGGACTGAAGCTTTCTTT; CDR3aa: CAWSGGGGTEAFF
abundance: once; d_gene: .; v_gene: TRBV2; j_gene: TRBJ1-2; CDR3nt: TGTGCCAGCAGTGAGGTTCAGCCCCTCGGCTATGGCTACACCTTC; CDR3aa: CASSEVQPLGYGYTF
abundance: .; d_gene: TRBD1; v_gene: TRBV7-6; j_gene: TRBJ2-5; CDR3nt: TGTGCCAGCAGCTTAGACATAGGGACAGGGGACCAAGAGACCCAGTACTTC; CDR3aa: CASSLDIGTGDQETQYF
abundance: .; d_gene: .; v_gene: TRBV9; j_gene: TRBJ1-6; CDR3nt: TGTGCCAGCAGCGTAGCGGGATGGGATAATTCACCCCTCCACTTT; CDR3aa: CASSVAGWDNSPLHF
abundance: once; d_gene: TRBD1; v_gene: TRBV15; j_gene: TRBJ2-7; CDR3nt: TGTGCCACCAGCAGATTCCGGGACAGGGGAAACGAGCAGTACTTC; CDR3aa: CATSRFRDRGNEQYF
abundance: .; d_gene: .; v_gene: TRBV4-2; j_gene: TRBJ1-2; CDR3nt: TGTGCCAGCAGCCAAGAAACAGGGTATGGCTACACCTTC; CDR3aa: CASSQETGYGYTF
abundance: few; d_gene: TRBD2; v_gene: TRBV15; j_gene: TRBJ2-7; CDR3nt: TGTGCCACAGGACTAGCGGGGGAGTCCTACGAGCAGTACTTC; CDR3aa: CATGLAGESYEQYF
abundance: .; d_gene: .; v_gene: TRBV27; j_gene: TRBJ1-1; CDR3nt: TGTGCCACCAGAGACCCATTCCTGGGGGAGGCTGAAGCTTTCTTT; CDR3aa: CATRDPFLGEAEAFF
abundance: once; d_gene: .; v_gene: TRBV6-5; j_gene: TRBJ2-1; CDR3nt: TGTGCCAGCAGTTACTCGGAGGAAACGACCTACAATGAGCAGTTCTTC; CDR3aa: CASSYSEETTYNEQFF
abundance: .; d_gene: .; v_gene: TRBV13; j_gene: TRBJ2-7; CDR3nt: TGTGCCAGCAGCTTAGATGGATCCTACGAGCAGTACTTC; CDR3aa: CASSLDGSYEQYF
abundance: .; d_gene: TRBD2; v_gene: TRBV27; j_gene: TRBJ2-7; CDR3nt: TGTGCCAGCAGTTTATCAGGACTAGCGCGCTCCTACGAGCAGTACTTC; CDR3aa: CASSLSGLARSYEQYF
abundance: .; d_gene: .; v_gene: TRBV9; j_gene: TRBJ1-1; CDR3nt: TGTGCCAGCAGCGTTACCTGGGGGGTAAGCACTGAAGCTTTCTTT; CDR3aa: CASSVTWGVSTEAFF
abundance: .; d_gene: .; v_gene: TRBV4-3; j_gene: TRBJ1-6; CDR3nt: TGCGCCAGCAGCCAAGAGAGTAATTCACCCCTCCACTTT; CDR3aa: CASSQESNSPLHF
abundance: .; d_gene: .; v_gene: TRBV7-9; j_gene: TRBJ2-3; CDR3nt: TGTGCCAGCAGCTTAGTGGTGGAAGCGGATACGCAGTATTTT; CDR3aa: CASSLVVEADTQYF
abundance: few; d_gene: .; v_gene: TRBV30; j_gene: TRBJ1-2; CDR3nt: TGTGCCTGGAGTGTACTCAGTGAGTTAGCTAACTATGGCTACACCTTC; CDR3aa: CAWSVLSELANYGYTF
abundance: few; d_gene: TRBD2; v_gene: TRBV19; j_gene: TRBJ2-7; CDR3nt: TGTGCCAGTAGTATGGGACTAGCGGACTACGAGCAGTACTTC; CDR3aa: CASSMGLADYEQYF
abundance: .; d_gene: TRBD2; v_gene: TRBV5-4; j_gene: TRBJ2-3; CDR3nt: TGTGCCAGCAGCGACCGGGAGGGTTACACAGATACGCAGTATTTT; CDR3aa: CASSDREGYTDTQYF
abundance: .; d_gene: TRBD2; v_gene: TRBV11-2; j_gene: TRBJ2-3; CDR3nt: TGTGCCAGCAGCTGGGGACTAACCACAGATACGCAGTATTTT; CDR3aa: CASSWGLTTDTQYF